This T cell receptor (beta chain) came from a study of blood T cell repertoires in COVID-19. Study processing details: It was from reference gene primer amplification that nucleated cell counts were estimated. Repertoires were generated with immunoSEQ multiplex PCR, while TCRdb's copy carries only in-frame clones and drops some. V, J and clone size were drawn from that table, and D and trimming were deduced from the DNA. The profile shows about 150,000 clones, 65% to 90% of them singletons. Seattle researchers signed up patients amid active infection and tracked them longitudinally. Sequenced material: peripheral blood. The clonotype originates from a woman aged 55-75 years with COVID-19, enrolled during active disease.

Here the CDR3 reads CASRVGGRAEAGELFF. CDR3 DNA: TGTGCCAGCCGGGTAGGAGGGAGGGCCGAGGCCGGGGAGCTGTTTTTT. The V call is TRBV7-9, the J call TRBJ2-2, with 7 bases identical to TRBD2. The length of the CDR3 is 16 residues. Germline loops: CDR1 SEHNR, CDR2 FQNEAQ (reference sequence). V was pared by 8 bases and J by 6 bases, with 15 bases of the junction left unmatched.